The sequence of this T cell receptor beta chain was determined in a study of T cell changes during pregnancy in multiple sclerosis. Profiled with immunoSEQ multiplex PCR; TCRdb holds only in-frame clones, not every one. The repertoire holds some 120,000 clones, with about 93% as singletons. The germline V gene has CDR1 SGHNT and CDR2 YYREEE (reference sequence). The CDR3 loop spans 15 amino acids. V was pared by 0 bases and J by 2 bases, with 12 bases between. The chain recombines TRBV5-4 with TRBJ2-7; D possibly corresponds to TRBD1 (5 bases). The source of this sequence is a female donor with multiple sclerosis, enrolled in a pregnancy study. The specimen was peripheral blood, collected in the third trimester of pregnancy. The CDR3 loop reads CASSLGGPSPYEQYF. The CDR3 bases are TGTGCCAGCAGCTTGGGGGGCCCCTCACCCTACGAGCAGTACTTC.